These T cell receptor beta chains were read from a single sample in a study of blood T cells in healthy people across ages. One entry per CDR3 protein results from TCRdb running MiXCR on the 5' RACE reads. Of roughly 1,500,000 distinct CDR3 sequences listed, approximately 42% were seen once; the top ten hold approximately 7.9%. The specimen was blood. These receptors came from a woman aged 18-29 years in good health. The conserved cysteine and the conserved F or W are not part of the CDR3 here. The size entry is marked missing in some rows and otherwise reads once, few, many or a size class.

V,size,J,CDR3
TRBV29-1,few,TRBJ2-7,SVDLKREGYEQY
TRBV20-1,few,TRBJ2-3,SAPSVGTDTQY
TRBV29-1,many,TRBJ2-1,SVEGREGRATYNEQF
TRBV20-1,few,TRBJ2-7,SARDLIIRGGTYEQY
TRBV6-2/TRBV6-3,NA,TRBJ2-7,ASSSDRVGNEQY
TRBV6-5,NA,TRBJ2-7,ASSLGLAATPSSYEQY
TRBV5-1,NA,TRBJ1-2,ASGVDRAYT
TRBV29-1,NA,TRBJ2-7,SVSGGHEQY
TRBV7-9,NA,TRBJ2-2,ASLKGTGELF
TRBV29-1,NA,TRBJ1-1,SVWGRGVTEAF
TRBV10-3,few,TRBJ1-2,AIRMTGSYGYT
TRBV5-1,many,TRBJ2-3,ASSLEGTDTQY
TRBV3-1,NA,TRBJ1-2,ASSDRVVNGYT
TRBV7-9,NA,TRBJ1-1,ASRHSRQGAYTEAF
TRBV3-1,NA,TRBJ2-5,ASSQSGQPQGTQY
TRBV27,NA,TRBJ2-7,ASSSSGTSGASYEQY
TRBV6-1,NA,TRBJ2-1,ASNLYRGQPYNEQF
TRBV6-2/TRBV6-3,few,TRBJ2-3,ASSYGTSGGSTDTQY
TRBV6-5,few,TRBJ2-7,ASSSLTSGRYEQY
TRBV7-9,few,TRBJ2-7,ASGDEQY
TRBV20-1,NA,TRBJ2-7,SHIGLGTEQY
TRBV11-2,many,TRBJ2-4,ASSLLSKVNDIQY
TRBV4-1,NA,TRBJ2-3,ASSQLGRPLSTDTQY
TRBV18,once,TRBJ1-2,ASSPGDSGYT
TRBV7-2,few,TRBJ2-3,ASRQKGLAGGTQY
TRBV6-1,NA,TRBJ2-2,ASNGGTRNTGELF
TRBV2,few,TRBJ2-7,ASRDGLAGIYEQY
TRBV5-5,NA,TRBJ2-1,ASSFVSSYNEQF
TRBV2,NA,TRBJ1-1,ASSERSMRRNTEAF
TRBV3-1,NA,TRBJ2-3,ASSVHRGGTDTQY
TRBV5-1,few,TRBJ2-5,ASSSVAVTYQETQY
TRBV11-2,NA,TRBJ2-1,ASSWNRRGLSRGTLKNEQF
TRBV7-9,NA,TRBJ2-7,ASSFTTGMEY
TRBV2,once,TRBJ2-7,ASSESLGFSYEQY
TRBV3-1,few,TRBJ1-2,ASSHVTGGDGYT
TRBV15,NA,TRBJ1-1,ATSSLTNTEAF
TRBV29-1,NA,TRBJ1-2,SVEDPGFYGYT
TRBV6-1,NA,TRBJ2-7,ASSARDRDLYEQY
TRBV7-9,NA,NA,ASSLLRGGSGETQY
TRBV2,NA,TRBJ2-1,ASSEGGHEQF
TRBV6-5,few,TRBJ1-2,ASHQDFYGYT
TRBV5-1,NA,TRBJ1-1,ASSGSTSSSTEAF
TRBV20-1,few,TRBJ2-3,SAHKGSGGAADTQY
TRBV2,NA,TRBJ2-7,ASSEASGYYEQY
TRBV29-1,once,TRBJ1-2,SVDQPGQRGYT
TRBV6-6,NA,TRBJ2-7,ASSYQRGHNEQY
TRBV20-1,NA,TRBJ2-3,SASWDSGLTDTQY
TRBV5-1,few,TRBJ2-3,ASSFTRVTDTQY
TRBV6-5,NA,TRBJ1-2,ASSIVAGQGDGYT
TRBV20-1,few,TRBJ2-3,SATHSGSTDTQY